This TCR beta chain stems from a study of T cells in localized non-small cell lung cancer. Study outcomes and limitations: The appearance of a median around 57 of the top 100 tumor clones was seen in adjacent lung. In the blood, greater T cell density corresponded to longer overall survival. Sequence data derive from only one tumor region, so heterogeneity remains possible.

This table comes from immunoSEQ multiplex PCR, and its TCRdb copy is limited to in-frame clones, with some not included. The data hold around 64,000 clones, with just over 90% observed a single time. As regards this clone: The antigen remains undetermined.

The CDR3 loop spans 15 amino acids. V was shortened by 0 bases and J by 1 base, with 9 bases between the two germline ends. The germline V gene has CDR1 SEHNR and CDR2 FQNEAQ (reference sequence). Sample: peripheral blood, taken before any cancer treatment. This sequence originates from a man aged 40 to 69 with stage I lung adenocarcinoma. J is TRBJ1-1 and V is TRBV7-9; D may be TRBD1 (5 bases). The CDR3 DNA sequence: TGTGCCAGCAGCTTAGCGTTGGGGGGGAACACTGAAGCTTTCTTT. This gives the protein CASSLALGGNTEAFF.